This T cell receptor beta chain came from a study of tumor-infiltrating lymphocytes in primary liver carcinoma. Study-level information: Sample counts of productive TCRbeta reads spanned roughly 3.5 to 7.5 million; these counts were similar across tissue types.

Germline values: CDR1 LGHNA, CDR2 YNFKEQ. This CDR3 region has 16 residues. TCR beta cDNA was prepared out of roughly 490 ng total RNA by means of a constant-region primer. Library construction for TCR beta comprised three nested multiplex PCR rounds performed with slightly modified ARM-PCR. In the first two PCR rounds, TRBV1-TRBV30 forward primers were paired with a C-beta reverse primer, and each round lasted around 10 cycles. Each CDR3 protein gets one entry after TCRdb re-called the multiplex PCR reads with MiXCR. The data show approximately 300,000 distinct CDR3 sequences, less than 75% seen once. In addition to blood RNA drawn from unsorted whole blood, germline DNA was extracted. In the case of this clonotype: A much more abundant neighbour one base away suggests this may be a read error.

Specimen: peripheral blood. The chain uses TRBV4-2 and TRBJ1-2; D not certain. This sequence originates from a man in his forties with primary liver carcinoma and hepatitis B virus infection. CDR3: CVSSQVHPSSNYGYTF. DNA for the CDR3: TGTGTCAGCAGCCAAGTGCATCCCAGCTCAAACTATGGCTACACCTTC.